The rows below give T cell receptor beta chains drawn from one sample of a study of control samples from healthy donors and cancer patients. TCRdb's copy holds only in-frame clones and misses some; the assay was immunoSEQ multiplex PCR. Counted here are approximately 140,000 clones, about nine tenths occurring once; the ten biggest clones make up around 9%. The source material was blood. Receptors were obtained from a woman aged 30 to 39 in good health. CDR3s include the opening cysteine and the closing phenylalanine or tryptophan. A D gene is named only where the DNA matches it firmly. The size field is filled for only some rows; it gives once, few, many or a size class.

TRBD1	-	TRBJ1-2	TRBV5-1	TGCGCCAGCAGCGGGGGACAGAATAACTATGGCTACACCTTC	CASSGGQNNYGYTF
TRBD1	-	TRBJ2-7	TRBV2	TGTGCCAGCAGCGCCGACAGGGGGTTCTACGAGCAGTACTTC	CASSADRGFYEQYF
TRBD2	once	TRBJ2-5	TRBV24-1	TGTGCCACCAGTGACCGGCGGGGGGAAGGTGAAGAGACCCAGTACTTC	CATSDRRGEGEETQYF
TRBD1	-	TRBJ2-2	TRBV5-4	TGTGCCAGCAGCTCGGAGGCTACGACAGGGACCGGGGAGCTGTTTTTT	CASSSEATTGTGELFF
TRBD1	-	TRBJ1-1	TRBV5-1	TGCGCCAGCAGCTATTGGGGAGGTACAGGGGGTCGGACTGAAGCTTTCTTT	CASSYWGGTGGRTEAFF
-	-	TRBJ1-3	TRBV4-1	TGCGCCAGCAGCCAAGATCTCGGGGAACCTGGAAACACCATATATTTT	CASSQDLGEPGNTIYF
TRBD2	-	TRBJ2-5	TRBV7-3	TGTGCCAGCAGCCCCGGGGGGGGCTATCAAGAGACCCAGTACTTC	CASSPGGGYQETQYF
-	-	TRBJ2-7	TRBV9	TGTGCCAGCAGCGTAGGCTCTTCCTACGAGCAGTACTTC	CASSVGSSYEQYF
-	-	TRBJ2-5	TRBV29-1	TGCAGCGTTTCACCGTATGGGGGTCAAGAGACCCAGTACTTC	CSVSPYGGQETQYF
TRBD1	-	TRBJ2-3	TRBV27	TGTGCCAGCACCATGGACAGGCTACGCACAGATACGCAGTATTTT	CASTMDRLRTDTQYF
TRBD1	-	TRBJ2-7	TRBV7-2	TGTGCCAGCAGCCCCCGACAGGGGGCAGGCGAGCAGTACTTC	CASSPRQGAGEQYF
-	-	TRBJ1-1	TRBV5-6	TGTGCCAGCAGCTTGACGGCCGTGAACACTGAAGCTTTCTTT	CASSLTAVNTEAFF
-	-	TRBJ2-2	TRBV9	TGTGCCAGCAGCGTAGTAACAGGCGTCCGTTCAGGGGAGCTGTTTTTT	CASSVVTGVRSGELFF
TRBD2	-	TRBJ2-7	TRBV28	TGTGCCAGCAGTCCACTAGCGGATAGCTCCTACGAGCAGTACTTC	CASSPLADSSYEQYF
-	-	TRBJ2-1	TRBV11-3	TGTGCCAGCAGCCCCGGTGCCTCCCCCTACAATGAGCAGTTCTTC	CASSPGASPYNEQFF